This T cell receptor (beta chain) was recorded in a study of blood T cell repertoires in COVID-19. Study as a whole: COVID-19 samples from acute and convalescent phases originated in the United States, Italy and Spain.

Original analysis: Reference gene primers were amplified, and this amplification served to estimate nucleated cell counts. The method was immunoSEQ multiplex PCR; TCRdb's version includes in-frame clones alone and lacks a portion of them. The V and J calls and clone size come from that table; D and trimming were worked out from the DNA. This table has about 140,000 clones, approximately 80% appearing once. The TCR was taken from a human donor in a cohort sampled during active COVID-19. Material for sequencing was peripheral blood.

CDR3 in DNA: TGTGCCAGCAGCTTAGTAAGGGGGCCAGGGTATACCTACGAGCAGTACTTC. This translates into CASSLVRGPGYTYEQYF. V usage is TRBV7-8 and J usage is TRBJ2-7; 7 positions match TRBD1. The germline CDR1 and CDR2 sequences are SGHVS and FQNEAQ. The CDR3 extends over 17 amino acids. With V trimmed by 1 base and J by 2 bases, 11 bases remained unmatched.